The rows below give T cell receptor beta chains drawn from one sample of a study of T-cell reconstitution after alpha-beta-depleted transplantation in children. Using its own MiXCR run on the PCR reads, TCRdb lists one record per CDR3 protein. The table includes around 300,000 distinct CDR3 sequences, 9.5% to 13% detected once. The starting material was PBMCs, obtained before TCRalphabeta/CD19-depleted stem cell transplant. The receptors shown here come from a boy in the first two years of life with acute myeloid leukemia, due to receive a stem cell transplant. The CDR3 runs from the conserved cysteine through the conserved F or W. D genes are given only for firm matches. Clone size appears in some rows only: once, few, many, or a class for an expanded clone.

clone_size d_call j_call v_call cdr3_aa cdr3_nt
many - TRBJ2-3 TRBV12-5 CASGLTRGGASTDTQYF TGTGCTAGTGGTTTGACCCGAGGGGGGGCAAGCACAGATACGCAGTATTTT
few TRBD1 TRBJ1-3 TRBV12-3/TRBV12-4 CASSPDRGGNTIYF TGTGCCAGCAGCCCTGACAGGGGGGGAAACACCATATATTTT
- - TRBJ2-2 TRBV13 CASSQGPLGTGELFF TGTGCCAGCAGCCAGGGACCTCTCGGCACCGGGGAGCTGTTTTTT
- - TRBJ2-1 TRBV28 CASSYLFRVNEQFF TGTGCCAGCAGTTACCTCTTTAGGGTGAATGAGCAGTTCTTC
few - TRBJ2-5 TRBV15 CATSRDRASKPIQETQYF TGTGCCACCAGCAGAGATCGGGCTAGTAAACCCATTCAAGAGACCCAGTACTTC
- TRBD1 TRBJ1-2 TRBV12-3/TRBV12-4 CARRGQGASNYGYTF TGTGCCAGGAGGGGGCAGGGGGCGTCTAACTATGGCTACACCTTC
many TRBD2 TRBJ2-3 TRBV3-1 CASSQVGGGHPRGRRTQYF TGTGCCAGCAGCCAAGTCGGCGGGGGGCATCCCCGGGGTCGACGCACGCAGTATTTT
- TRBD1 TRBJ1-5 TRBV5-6 CASSTTGTALTLNQPQHF TGTGCCAGCAGCACAACCGGGACAGCTCTCACCCTCAATCAGCCCCAGCATTTT
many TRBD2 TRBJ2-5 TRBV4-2 CASSPPTSGVYQETQYF TGTGCCAGCAGCCCCCCTACTAGCGGGGTTTACCAAGAGACCCAGTACTTC
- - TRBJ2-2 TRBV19 CASSTTGTWANTGELFF TGTGCCAGTAGTACGACCGGGACGTGGGCGAACACCGGGGAGCTGTTTTTT
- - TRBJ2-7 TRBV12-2 CASRLASAGGRNEQYF TGTGCAAGTCGCTTAGCGTCCGCGGGAGGGAGGAACGAGCAGTACTTC
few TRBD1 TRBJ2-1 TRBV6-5 CASSLSSTGAHEQFF TGTGCCAGCAGTTTAAGTTCTACAGGGGCCCATGAGCAGTTCTTC
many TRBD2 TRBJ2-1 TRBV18 CASSPSGLAEQFF TGTGCCAGCTCACCCTCGGGACTAGCGGAGCAGTTCTTC
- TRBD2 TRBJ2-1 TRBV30 CALAGGHNEQFF TGTGCCTTAGCGGGGGGGCACAATGAGCAGTTCTTC
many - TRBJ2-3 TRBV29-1 CSVERLVSTDSQYF TGCAGCGTTGAGCGACTAGTAAGCACAGATTCGCAGTATTTT
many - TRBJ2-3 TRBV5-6 CASSFSREPSTDTQYF TGTGCCAGCAGCTTTTCGCGGGAACCTAGCACAGATACGCAGTATTTT